These 25 T cell receptor beta chains share one sample of origin, sequenced in a study of neurological immune-mediated disorders. MiXCR, applied by TCRdb to the 5' RACE reads, yields one record per CDR3 protein. The sample has some 79,000 distinct CDR3 sequences; roughly 14% are singletons. The sample comprised PBMCs. The receptors come from a woman in her fifties or sixties in good health.

The rearrangement links TRBV4-2 to TRBJ2-5; TRBD2 matches at 12 bases. The J segment lost 2 bases and the V segment lost 2 bases, leaving 12 bases of the junction unmatched. The CDR3 extends over 19 amino acids. Germline V lookup: CDR1 LGHNA, CDR2 YNFKEQ. CDR3 region: CASSQSGSSGRAKQETQYF. CDR3 nucleotide sequence: TGTGCCAGCAGCCAAAGCGGTTCTAGCGGGAGGGCCAAACAAGAGACCCAGTACTTC.

The sample holds many counts of this clonotype. This chain connects TRBV6-5 to TRBJ2-7; unclear D gene. The germline V gene has CDR1 MNHEY and CDR2 SVGAGI. This CDR3 is built from 13 residues. The germline V and J ends were trimmed by 2 bases and 4 bases, with 9 bases remaining between them. CDR3 bases: TGTGCCAGCAGTTACAGTAAGGGTTACGAGCAGTACTTC. As protein: CASSYSKGYEQYF.

This clonotype was seen many times. The chain links TRBV10-3 to TRBJ2-5; D unresolved. This CDR3 comprises 14 residues. The ends were cut back, 0 bases at V and 2 bases at J, with 7 bases in the middle. The V gene's germline CDR1 is ENHRY and CDR2 SYGVKD. This CDR3 reads CAISESQGQETQYF. CDR3 DNA sequence: TGTGCCATCAGTGAGTCTCAAGGACAAGAGACCCAGTACTTC.

V and J are TRBV20-1 and TRBJ1-2; 7 bases fit TRBD1. After removal of 3 bases from V and 5 bases from J, the junction contained 6 bases not matched to a gene. This CDR3 has 13 residues. The germline V gene encodes CDR1 DFQATT and CDR2 SNEGSKA (reference sequence). The DNA for the CDR3 is TGCAGTGCTAGGGAGGGGGCGCGGTATGGCTACACCTTC. Translation gives CSAREGARYGYTF.

This clonotype was seen many times. The chain is built from TRBV11-2 and TRBJ2-2; no reliable D call. V shed 1 base and J shed 2 bases, with 8 bases lying between them. The CDR3 runs to 15 residues. The germline V gene has CDR1 SGHAT and CDR2 FQNNGV. The CDR3 spells CASSLVVQNTGELFF. The CDR3 DNA reads TGTGCCAGCAGCTTAGTGGTCCAAAACACCGGGGAGCTGTTTTTT.

Of note for this clonotype: Germline is not matched at one junction end, which may reflect a read error. This chain links TRBV28 with TRBJ2-1; no definite D call. This CDR3 has 13 residues. Germline loops: CDR1 MDHEN, CDR2 SYDVKM. CDR3 protein: CVSSIGSYHEQFF. The CDR3 nucleotides read TGTGTCAGCAGCATCGGTAGTTATCATGAGCAGTTCTTC.

The chain couples TRBV4-1 to TRBJ2-5; D may be TRBD2 (6 bases). Trimming shortened V by 1 base and J by 5 bases, and 17 bases separated the two germline ends. Germline V gene lookup returns CDR1 MGHRA and CDR2 YSYEKL. The CDR3 has 16 amino acids. CDR3 sequence (DNA): TGCGCCAGCAGCCAAGGGCAGACCCCCCGGGGGGAGACCCAGTACTTC. Translated, it gives CASSQGQTPRGETQYF.

This clonotype was counted ten times or more. The chain joins TRBV2 to TRBJ2-3; D unclear. V was trimmed by 0 bases and J by 6 bases, leaving 10 bases between them. The CDR3 is made up of 14 amino acids. Germline values: CDR1 SNHLY, CDR2 FYNNEI. The CDR3 loop reads CASSEALRVDTQYF. CDR3 bases: TGTGCCAGCAGTGAAGCGCTTCGGGTGGATACGCAGTATTTT.

This clonotype was detected ten times or more. V usage is TRBV5-6 and J usage is TRBJ2-1, with TRBD1 matching 7 bases. The V segment lost 4 bases and the J segment 5 bases; nucleotides outside the gene matches: 6. Germline V gene lookup returns CDR1 SGHDT and CDR2 YYEEEE. CDR3 size: 14 residues. The CDR3 DNA sequence: TGTGCCAGCAGCATATTAGGGACAGACAATGAGCAGTTCTTC. Translating it yields CASSILGTDNEQFF.

Points on this clonotype: This sequence may be a read error, since a much larger clone differs from it by one base. The rearrangement joins TRBV20-1 to TRBJ2-2; maybe TRBD2 (7 bases). This CDR3 is 16 amino acids long. Germline CDR1 and CDR2: DFQATT and SNEGSKA (reference sequence). DNA for the CDR3: TGCAGCGCCATAGCCTGGGGGGGGGCGAACACCTGGGAGCTGTTTTTT. It translates to CSAIAWGGANTWELFF.

This clonotype was seen at least ten times. Germline and junction disagree at one end, which may indicate a read error. V and J are TRBV29-1 and TRBJ1-1; D gene ambiguous. This CDR3 has 17 amino acids. CDR1 is SQVTM, CDR2 ANQGSEA, per germline. The CDR3 reads CSVEISMGLGMKTEAFF. The DNA for the CDR3 is TGCAGCGTTGAGATCTCTATGGGGTTGGGAATGAAGACTGAAGCTTTCTTT.

There are many counts of this clonotype. V gene TRBV10-3 combines with J gene TRBJ1-5; D perhaps matches TRBD1 (5 bases). This CDR3 region has 14 residues. Deletions cut 2 bases from V and 5 bases from J, with 10 bases between. In germline, CDR1 is ENHRY, CDR2 SYGVKD. The CDR3 is CAISEATDYQPQHF. CDR3 DNA: TGTGCCATCAGTGAGGCGACAGACTATCAGCCCCAGCATTTT.

Many counts were recorded for this clonotype. The chain joins TRBV14 to TRBJ2-6, with D uncertain. Germline V lookup: CDR1 SGHDN, CDR2 FVKESK. Between the trimmed V and J ends, which lost 6 bases and 11 bases, there was a span of 11 bases. There are 12 residues in the CDR3. The CDR3, as DNA: TGTGCCAGCAGTCAACAGACGGACGTCCTGACTTTC. It yields the protein CASSQQTDVLTF.

This clonotype was seen ten or more times. The rearrangement uses TRBV5-1 and TRBJ2-5, with TRBD2 identical over 7 bases. The CDR3 runs 15 residues. Germline loops: CDR1 SGHRS, CDR2 YFSETQ. The V and J ends lost 4 bases and 1 base, in that order; junction bases with no gene match: 7. CDR3 in DNA: TGCGCCAGCAGCCTATCTAGCGGACCCCAAGAGACCCAGTACTTC. As protein: CASSLSSGPQETQYF.

In its sample, this clonotype was seen many times. The genes are TRBV18 and TRBJ2-6; D is undetermined. The ends were cut back, 1 base at V and 2 bases at J, with 3 bases in the middle. This CDR3 has 14 amino acids. The germline V gene has CDR1 KGHSH and CDR2 LQKENI. The CDR3 sequence: CASSPLPGANVLTF. The CDR3 DNA reads TGTGCCAGCTCACCACTCCCTGGGGCCAACGTCCTGACTTTC. The variable domain in full, with the rest retrieved from reference TRBV18 and TRBJ2-6, is NAGVMQNPRHLVRRRGQEARLRCSPMKGHSHVYWYRQLPEEGLKFMVYLQKENIIDESGMPKERFSAEFPKEGPSILRIQQVVRGDSAAYFCASSPLPGANVLTFGAGSRLTVL.

This clonotype appeared many times. V and J are TRBV5-1 and TRBJ2-7; D is perhaps TRBD1 (6 bases). V was clipped by 4 bases and J by 3 bases, with 14 bases between them. The CDR3 runs 14 residues. Germline CDR1 SGHRS, CDR2 YFSETQ. The CDR3 DNA follows: TGCGCCAGCAGCCAGACAGGTCTTGTCTACGAGCAGTACTTC. This encodes CASSQTGLVYEQYF.

This clonotype was observed many times. The genes are TRBV12-3 or TRBV12-4 and TRBJ2-1, with 8 bases lining up with TRBD2. There are 14 residues in the CDR3. The junction had 6 bases not matched to a gene; V was cut back by 7 bases and J by 4 bases. CDR3 amino acids: CASNQGLDYNEQFF. DNA of the CDR3: TGTGCCAGCAATCAGGGACTAGATTACAATGAGCAGTTCTTC.

This clonotype has a count of ten or more. CDR3 protein: CASSDNGQSTDTQYF. The CDR3 region has the DNA TGCGCCAGCAGCGATAACGGACAGAGCACAGATACGCAGTATTTT. This chain connects TRBV5-1 to TRBJ2-3, with a tentative D call TRBD1 (6 bases). Germline CDR1 SGHRS, CDR2 YFSETQ. The CDR3 is 15 amino acids. V was clipped by 4 bases and J by 0 bases, with 12 bases between them.

This clonotype has a count of ten or more. The chain links TRBV7-8 to TRBJ2-4; a weak D match, TRBD2 (6 bases). V was shortened by 1 base and J by 1 base, with 17 bases between the two germline ends. This CDR3 has 18 amino acids. From germline, CDR1 is SGHVS and CDR2 FQNEAQ. DNA of the CDR3: TGTGCCAGCAGCTTAGTGGGAGGCTTGGACGGGGCCAAAAACATTCAGTACTTC. Translation: CASSLVGGLDGAKNIQYF.

This clonotype was counted only a few times. A read error may produce the germline difference seen at one junction end. The rearrangement links TRBV2 to TRBJ2-7, with D possibly matching TRBD2 (5 bases). The CDR3 extends over 14 amino acids. CDR1 is SNHLY and CDR2 is FYNNEI in the germline V gene. The CDR3 bases are TGTGCCAGCCTCCGACGTCCTAGCTCCTACGAGCAGTGCTTC. Its translation is CASLRRPSSYEQCF.

In this sample, this clonotype turned up many times. The chain has TRBV20-1 and TRBJ1-2, with D unclear. CDR3 length: 14 amino acids. Between the trimmed V and J ends, which lost 6 bases and 2 bases, there was a span of 16 bases. Germline CDR1 reads DFQATT; CDR2 reads SNEGSKA (reference sequence). For the CDR3, the DNA is TGCAGTGCCCTGGAAGGGTACCCAAACTATGGCTACACCTTC. Its translation: CSALEGYPNYGYTF.

This rearrangement joins TRBV20-1 to TRBJ2-7, with TRBD1 matching 7 bases. This CDR3 has 13 amino acids. Germline V gene lookup returns CDR1 DFQATT and CDR2 SNEGSKA (reference sequence). The junction had 1 base not matched to a gene; V was cut back by 2 bases and J by 0 bases. CDR3 sequence: CSARTGASYEQYF. CDR3 bases: TGCAGTGCTAGAACAGGGGCCTCCTACGAGCAGTACTTC.

This clonotype was detected many times. The genes are TRBV5-1 and TRBJ1-1; D gene uncertain. CDR1 is SGHRS, CDR2 YFSETQ, per germline. This CDR3 contains 15 residues. The ends were cut back, 3 bases at V and 0 bases at J, with 12 bases in the middle. DNA for the CDR3: TGCGCCAGCAGCTCGGTTCAGACCTTGAACACTGAAGCTTTCTTT. It codes for CASSSVQTLNTEAFF.

Ten or more counts support this clonotype. The rearrangement uses TRBV5-1 and TRBJ2-7; TRBD1 aligns across 8 bases. CDR1 is SGHRS, CDR2 YFSETQ, per germline. V lost 4 bases and J lost 6; bases outside the gene matches: 3. This CDR3 is 12 amino acids long. The CDR3 spells CASSIDRGEQYF. The DNA of the CDR3 is TGCGCCAGCAGCATAGACAGGGGCGAGCAGTACTTC. Drawing the rest from reference TRBV5-1 and TRBJ2-7, the complete variable domain is KAGVTQTPRYLIKTRGQQVTLSCSPISGHRSVSWYQQTPGQGLQFLFEYFSETQRNKGNFPGRFSGRQFSNSRSEMNVSTLELGDSALYLCASSIDRGEQYFGPGTRLTVT.

This chain connects TRBV7-6 to TRBJ2-2; D is undetermined. V was cut by 4 bases and J by 6 bases, with 6 bases left in between. CDR3 size: 12 residues. CDR1 is SGHVS, CDR2 FNYEAQ, per germline. Here the CDR3 reads CASSSVAGELFF. The CDR3 DNA follows: TGTGCCAGCAGCTCCGTCGCCGGGGAGCTGTTTTTT.